The 24 T cell receptor beta chains in this list originate from one sample, sequenced in a study of regulatory T cells in long-lasting Graves disease. Researchers made TCR beta libraries by using iRepertoire HTBI primers and running Arm-PCR on CDR3 regions. TCRdb re-called the multiplex PCR reads through MiXCR, storing one row per CDR3 protein. The table has about 470,000 distinct CDR3 sequences, roughly a fifth seen once. Time point noted: persistent/refractory GD, antithyroid drugs over 5 years with positive TRAb. RNA from PBMCs was the source of the TCR library. Sample: peripheral blood mononuclear cells (PBMCs), taken when the disease was refractory, from a patient treated with antithyroid drugs. The source of these receptors is a female donor with Graves disease.

CDR3 amino acids: CASKSPGATYNEQFF. The CDR3, as DNA: TGTGCCAGTAAGTCTCCTGGAGCAACCTACAATGAGCAGTTCTTC. The chain has TRBV19 and TRBJ2-1; D uncertain. The CDR3 is 15 amino acids. Germline V CDR1 and CDR2: LNHDA, SQIVND (reference sequence). V lost 7 bases, J lost 2 bases, and 15 bases lay in between.

This clonotype was picked up many times. This chain uses TRBV7-3 with TRBJ1-2; maybe TRBD1 (6 bases). CDR1 SGHTA and CDR2 FQGTGA come from the germline V gene. The V and J ends lost 0 bases and 8 bases respectively, with 10 bases between them. The CDR3 is 13 amino acids. CDR3: CASSLTQGQGYTF. The CDR3 coding sequence is TGTGCCAGCAGCTTAACCCAGGGACAAGGCTACACCTTC.

In this sample, this clonotype turned up many times. V and J are TRBV7-2 and TRBJ1-1; D is unresolved. CDR3 length: 14 residues. CDR1 and CDR2 (germline): SGHTA, FQGNSA. V was trimmed by 3 bases and J by 1 base, leaving 9 bases between them. The CDR3 coding sequence is TGTGCCAGCAGCTTCGGACTGGCGAACACTGAAGCTTTCTTT. Translation gives CASSFGLANTEAFF.

V and J are TRBV6-9 and TRBJ2-7, with 8 bases aligning to TRBD1. The CDR3 runs 16 residues. The junction had 10 bases not matched to a gene; V was cut back by 3 bases and J by 3 bases. The V gene's germline CDR1 is MNHGY and CDR2 SVAAGI. The CDR3 region has the DNA TGTGCCAGCAGTTACTCCCCCGGGACAGGCTTCTACGAGCAGTACTTC. Amino acids: CASSYSPGTGFYEQYF.

In its sample, this clonotype was seen a few times. The CDR3 bases are TGTGCCATCAGCGGGACAAGGACTAGCGGGGGACACCCCCAAGAGACCCAGTACTTC. This codes for CAISGTRTSGGHPQETQYF. The V call is TRBV10-3, the J call TRBJ2-5; TRBD2 aligns across 13 bases. CDR1 and CDR2 from the germline V gene are ENHRY and SYGVKD. The CDR3 consists of 19 residues. Trimming removed 6 bases from V and 1 base from J; junction bases left unmatched: 14.

The chain links TRBV7-9 to TRBJ2-7; no clear D gene. The CDR3 runs to 16 residues. Trimming shortened V by 5 bases and J by 3 bases, and 20 bases separated the two germline ends. CDR1 and CDR2 from the germline V gene are SEHNR and FQNEAQ (reference sequence). This CDR3 reads CASSPPDTSQFYEQYF. The DNA of the CDR3 is TGTGCCAGCAGCCCCCCCGATACATCCCAATTCTACGAGCAGTACTTC.

This clonotype showed up just a few times. The V call is TRBV5-1, the J call TRBJ1-1, with 12 positions matching TRBD1. With 4 bases clipped from V and 3 bases from J, the junction kept 4 bases outside the gene matches. The CDR3 totals 15 residues. Germline V gives CDR1 SGHRS, CDR2 YFSETQ. The CDR3 DNA follows: TGCGCCAGCAGCGGGACAGGGGGCGTCGACACTGAAGCTTTCTTT. Translating it yields CASSGTGGVDTEAFF.

V usage is TRBV24-1 and J usage is TRBJ2-3; D uncertain. V lost 7 bases and J 0 bases, leaving 4 bases between the germline ends. CDR1 is KGHDR and CDR2 is SFDVKD in the germline V gene. CDR3 size: 12 residues. CDR3 region: CATSGSTDTQYF. DNA for the CDR3: TGTGCCACCAGCGGGAGCACAGATACGCAGTATTTT.

This clonotype has a handful of counts. The V gene is TRBV5-1, the J gene TRBJ1-5; D is uncertain. In germline, CDR1 is SGHRS, CDR2 YFSETQ. V gave up 0 bases and J gave up 7 bases, with 5 bases separating them. The length of the CDR3 is 12 residues. CDR3 sequence reads: CASSLVPQPQHF. CDR3 coding DNA: TGCGCCAGCAGCTTGGTCCCACAGCCCCAGCATTTT.

This clonotype has just a few counts. The chain recombines TRBV6-1 with TRBJ2-5, with TRBD2 matching over 9 bases. The V segment lost 10 bases and the J segment 5 bases; nucleotides outside the gene matches: 11. Germline V gene data show CDR1 as MNHNS and CDR2 as SASEGT. CDR3 length: 14 amino acids. The CDR3: CATAGGASGETQYF. The DNA of the CDR3 is TGTGCCACGGCGGGGGGGGCCTCCGGGGAGACCCAGTACTTC.

This clonotype showed up many times. This chain joins TRBV28 and TRBJ1-5; D is uncertain. The CDR3 covers 12 residues. Trimming removed 5 bases at V and 9 bases at J, with 11 bases between. CDR1 and CDR2 (germline): MDHEN, SYDVKM. The CDR3 protein is CASSGVVLPQHF. CDR3 sequence (DNA): TGTGCCAGCAGTGGTGTTGTTTTGCCCCAGCATTTT.

About this clonotype itself: One junction end disagrees with the germline gene, perhaps due to a read error. This sequence joins TRBV5-4 and TRBJ1-2, with D possibly TRBD1 on 6 matching bases. Germline CDR1 reads SGHNT; CDR2 reads YYREEE (reference sequence). CDR3 length equals 14 residues. The CDR3 protein is CTSSFSMDSSGYTF. The DNA for the CDR3 is TGTACCAGCAGCTTCTCCATGGACAGTTCTGGCTACACCTTC.

A note on this clonotype: This may stem from a read error, because a much larger clone lies one nucleotide away. The CDR3 loop reads CASGGTPHNQPQHF. The CDR3 DNA reads as TGTGCCAGCGGTGGGACCCCTCACAATCAGCCCCAGCATTTT. The chain carries TRBV28 and TRBJ1-5; possible D gene TRBD1, 5 bases. Germline values: CDR1 MDHEN, CDR2 SYDVKM. CDR3 size: 14 residues. V gave up 8 bases and J gave up 3 bases, with 14 bases separating them.

The rearrangement uses TRBV27 and TRBJ2-1, with D tentatively TRBD1 or TRBD2 (5 bases each). V was pared by 6 bases and J by 4 bases, with 10 bases between. Germline V gene data show CDR1 as MNHEY and CDR2 as SMNVEV (reference sequence). This CDR3 has 13 amino acids. The CDR3 DNA follows: TGTGCCAGCAGCTGGGACCTTTACAATGAGCAGTTCTTC. Translating gives CASSWDLYNEQFF.

This sequence joins TRBV30 and TRBJ1-2; D is undetermined. Germline V gives CDR1 GTSNPN, CDR2 SVGIG (reference sequence). V shed 4 bases and J shed 3 bases, with 15 bases lying between them. CDR3 length equals 14 residues. CDR3 residues: CAWNPPLRYYGYTF. The CDR3 region has the DNA TGTGCCTGGAACCCCCCCCTAAGGTACTATGGCTACACCTTC.

This clonotype was seen many times. CDR3 residues: CASSYWDRSSPLHF. The CDR3 bases are TGTGCCAGCAGTTACTGGGACAGATCCTCACCCCTCCACTTT. V is TRBV6-5 and J is TRBJ1-6, with 7 positions matching TRBD1. Germline CDR1 is MNHEY and CDR2 is SVGAGI. The CDR3 has 14 residues. Trimming took 1 base from V and 10 from J; bases not matched to a gene: 4.

On this clonotype itself: Since a far larger clone is one base different, this is likely a read error. V and J are TRBV6-2 or TRBV6-3 and TRBJ2-5; the match to TRBD1 covers 7 bases. This CDR3 spans 13 amino acids. Germline assignment: CDR1 MNHEY and CDR2 SVGEGT. The CDR3 sequence is CANSYRGGETQYF. Here the CDR3 DNA reads TGTGCCAACAGTTACAGGGGTGGAGAGACCCAGTACTTC.

This clonotype has just a few counts. This chain joins TRBV27 and TRBJ2-7; 11 nucleotides align to TRBD2. This CDR3 contains 17 residues. Germline V lookup: CDR1 MNHEY, CDR2 SMNVEV (reference sequence). With 5 bases clipped from V and 2 bases from J, the junction kept 11 bases outside the gene matches. The CDR3 protein is CASSTLAGGPSPYEQYF. CDR3 sequence (DNA): TGTGCCAGCAGTACCCTAGCGGGGGGTCCCTCCCCCTACGAGCAGTACTTC.

This clonotype was observed at least ten times. The V and J genes are TRBV28 and TRBJ2-2; possible D gene TRBD1, 5 bases. Germline CDR1 and CDR2: MDHEN and SYDVKM. Trimming cost V 5 bases and J 0 bases, with 7 bases left between them. CDR3 length: 14 amino acids. Here the CDR3 DNA reads TGTGCCAGCAGTCGACAGACGAACACCGGGGAGCTGTTTTTT. It codes for CASSRQTNTGELFF. Looking up the rest from reference TRBV28 and TRBJ2-2 gives the full variable domain: DVKVTQSSRYLVKRTGEKVFLECVQDMDHENMFWYRQDPGLGLRLIYFSYDVKMKEKGDIPEGYSVSREKKERFSLILESASTNQTSMYLCASSRQTNTGELFFGEGSRLTVL.

The sample holds many counts of this clonotype. The V gene is TRBV6-1, the J gene TRBJ1-4; D is uncertain. There are 13 residues in the CDR3. Germline lookup yields CDR1 MNHNS and CDR2 SASEGT. Trimming shortened V by 1 base and J by 11 bases, and 11 bases separated the two germline ends. CDR3 region: CASSEGRETKLFF. CDR3 coding DNA: TGTGCCAGCAGTGAAGGGCGGGAAACGAAACTGTTTTTT.

This clonotype was seen ten or more times. This chain links TRBV6-5 with TRBJ1-1, with 11 bases identical to TRBD1. This CDR3 region has 16 residues. Germline values: CDR1 MNHEY, CDR2 SVGAGI. V dropped 2 bases and J dropped 4; count of bases not matched to a gene: 6. The CDR3, as DNA: TGTGCCAGCAGTTACAGGACAGGGGGCTTGTTCACTGAAGCTTTCTTT. Encoded protein: CASSYRTGGLFTEAFF.

At least ten counts were recorded for this clonotype. The chain uses TRBV9 and TRBJ1-1; 7 nucleotides align to TRBD1. The ends lost 4 bases at V and 0 bases at J; junction bases unmatched: 6. The CDR3 is made up of 15 amino acids. The germline V gene has CDR1 SGDLS and CDR2 YYNGEE. CDR3 sequence reads: CASSPRTGLNTEAFF. CDR3 nucleotide sequence: TGTGCCAGCAGCCCACGGACAGGCCTGAACACTGAAGCTTTCTTT.

The chain has TRBV7-9 and TRBJ1-2; D not certain. Deletions cut 5 bases from V and 7 bases from J, with 11 bases between. Germline values: CDR1 SEHNR, CDR2 FQNEAQ (reference sequence). This CDR3 has 12 amino acids. CDR3 nucleotides: TGTGCCAGCAGCCCCCTCGTGGGTGGCTACACCTTC. Its protein is CASSPLVGGYTF.

A note on this clonotype: Since no conserved phenylalanine or tryptophan closes the CDR3, a read error is the likely cause. The rearrangement links TRBV18 to TRBJ1-5, with TRBD1 identical over 10 bases. Germline values: CDR1 KGHSH, CDR2 LQKENI. There are 16 residues in the CDR3. The junction had 6 bases not matched to a gene; V was cut back by 4 bases and J by 3 bases. The CDR3 DNA reads as TGTGCCAGCTCACTAGGGACAGGGGCCGACAATCAGCCCCAGCATCTT. It codes for CASSLGTGADNQPQHL.